A selection of T cell receptor beta chains follows, all from one sample in a study of blood T cell repertoires in COVID-19. Profiled with immunoSEQ multiplex PCR; TCRdb holds only in-frame clones, not every one. Of about 250,000 clones in the sample, 70% to 90% were seen once. The sequencing input was PBMCs or T cells enriched from blood (not recorded which). These receptors were taken from a man aged 18-30 years who had recovered from COVID-19. CDR3s include the opening cysteine and the closing phenylalanine or tryptophan. A D gene is named only where the DNA matches it firmly. Size is stated for part of the rows, as once, few or many counts, or as a class when the clone is expanded.

.,TRBV2,.,TRBJ1-1,TGTGCCAGCAGTCAAATACCACCGGGACTTACCAACACTGAAGCTTTCTTT,CASSQIPPGLTNTEAFF
TRBD1,TRBV27,.,TRBJ1-1,TGTGCCAGCAGTTTAAGGACAGGGGGCACTGAAGCTTTCTTT,CASSLRTGGTEAFF
.,TRBV4-1,few,TRBJ2-1,TGCGCCAGCAGCCAAGATACTCTAGCCCTTGCTTGGGAGCAGTTCTTC,CASSQDTLALAWEQFF
TRBD1,TRBV6-5,.,TRBJ2-7,TGTGCCAGCAGTAGGGACAGGGGGTTTTCCTACGAGCAGTACTTC,CASSRDRGFSYEQYF
TRBD1,TRBV3-1/TRBV3-2,.,TRBJ2-7,TGTGCCAGCAGCCAACCGGGACAGGGGCATTACGAGCAGTACTTC,CASSQPGQGHYEQYF
.,TRBV3-1/TRBV3-2,.,TRBJ2-1,TGTGCCAGCAGCCGGACAGAGAACCGGTACAATGAGCAGTTCTTC,CASSRTENRYNEQFF
.,TRBV3-1/TRBV3-2,.,TRBJ2-1,TGTGCCAGCAGCCAAGATCTTTTAAGGGGAAATGAGCAGTTCTTC,CASSQDLLRGNEQFF
.,TRBV28,.,TRBJ2-7,TGTGCCAGCAGTTTAATCGTCCGTGAAATGAGTTACGAGCAGTACTTC,CASSLIVREMSYEQYF
TRBD2,TRBV12-5,once,TRBJ2-1,TGTGCTAGTGGTTTGAGTTGGACTAGCGGACTAAATGAGCAGTTCTTC,CASGLSWTSGLNEQFF
TRBD1,TRBV6-5,.,TRBJ1-4,TGTGCCAGCAGCCCGGGACAGGGGTTAAATGAAAAACTGTTTTTT,CASSPGQGLNEKLFF
.,TRBV11-3,few,TRBJ2-7,TGTGCCAGCAGCCCCGGGGGAGAGCAGTACTTC,CASSPGGEQYF
.,TRBV30,.,TRBJ2-2,TGTGCCTGGAGTGTACTAGGGCGTAGGACTTACTCGACCACCGGGGAGCTGTTTTTT,CAWSVLGRRTYSTTGELFF
TRBD2,TRBV20-1,.,TRBJ2-5,TGCAGTGCTGGTGCTAGCGGGAGCAGTGAGACCCAGTACTTC,CSAGASGSSETQYF
.,TRBV12-3/TRBV12-4,.,TRBJ1-1,TGTGCCAGCAAGAGGAACACTGAAGCTTTCTTT,CASKRNTEAFF
.,TRBV30,.,TRBJ2-1,TGTGCCTGGAGTGTTGGCCGTTCCAATGAGCAGTTCTTC,CAWSVGRSNEQFF
TRBD1,TRBV5-1,.,TRBJ2-7,TGCGCCAGCAGCTTGGTTTCAGGGGGCGCATACGAGCAGTACTTC,CASSLVSGGAYEQYF
.,TRBV28,.,TRBJ1-5,TGTGCCATCCAAGTCGACACGGGGAGAAATCAGCCCCAGCATTTT,CAIQVDTGRNQPQHF
TRBD2,TRBV11-3,.,TRBJ2-1,TGTGCCAGCAGCTCCAATAGCGGGGTCTACAATGAGCAGTTCTTC,CASSSNSGVYNEQFF
.,TRBV25-1,.,TRBJ1-2,TGTGCCAGCAGTGGACGATCCGACAGTCGCCTCTTATATGGCTACACCTTC,CASSGRSDSRLLYGYTF
TRBD1,TRBV25-1,.,TRBJ1-2,TGTGCCAGCAGTGAGTTGATGGCAGGGGGATATGGCTACACCTTC,CASSELMAGGYGYTF
.,TRBV19,once,TRBJ1-5,TGTGCCAGTAGGATCGGGAATCTGGGCAATCAGCCCCAGCATTTT,CASRIGNLGNQPQHF
TRBD1,TRBV2,.,TRBJ2-4,TGTGCCAGCAGGAACACCATCGGACAGGGTGCCAAAAACATTCAGTACTTC,CASRNTIGQGAKNIQYF
TRBD1,TRBV10-3,.,TRBJ1-1,TGTGCCATCAGTAGGACAGGGGCGTTTCTGAGGAACACTGAAGCTTTCTTT,CAISRTGAFLRNTEAFF
.,TRBV19,.,TRBJ1-5,TGTGCCAGTATCCTCGACAATAGCAATCAGCCCCAGCATTTT,CASILDNSNQPQHF
TRBD1,TRBV5-1,few,TRBJ1-1,TGCGCCAGCAGCTTGGGACAGGGTCGGGTCGGCACTGAAGCTTTCTTT,CASSLGQGRVGTEAFF
.,TRBV5-1,.,TRBJ2-6,TGCGCCAGCAGCTTCGCCGGGCCCATCCTCGGGGCTGGGGCCAACGTCCTGACTTTC,CASSFAGPILGAGANVLTF
.,TRBV5-6,.,TRBJ2-1,TGTGCCAGCAGCTTCCTCAGTGAGCAGTTCTTC,CASSFLSEQFF